The 13 T cell receptor beta chains presented below share a single source sample, sequenced in a study of PD-1 blockade in classical Hodgkin lymphoma. There was relapse after autologous stem cell transplantation in every patient, and there was variation in brentuximab vedotin exposure. Clones were read by immunoSEQ multiplex PCR, and TCRdb kept only the in-frame ones, dropping some. This sample has approximately 60,000 clones, with approximately 90% found just once. Here the sequenced sample was peripheral blood mononuclear cells (PBMCs), taken at baseline. These receptors came from a human donor with classical Hodgkin lymphoma.

The chain employs TRBV7-3 and TRBJ2-5, with 8 bases identical to TRBD2. Trimming took 4 bases from V and 4 from J; bases not matched to a gene: 11. Germline V gives CDR1 SGHTA, CDR2 FQGTGA. This CDR3 comprises 16 residues. CDR3 region: CASSSTGTRVAETQYF. In DNA form, the CDR3 reads TGTGCCAGCAGCTCTACCGGGACTAGAGTTGCAGAGACCCAGTACTTC.

The chain couples TRBV5-1 to TRBJ2-1; D possibly corresponds to TRBD2 (5 bases). The CDR3 runs to 13 residues. Trimming removed 6 bases at V and 7 bases at J, with 14 bases between. Germline V gene lookup returns CDR1 SGHRS and CDR2 YFSETQ. The CDR3, as DNA: TGCGCCAGCACCCCCCCGAGGACTAATGAGCAGTTCTTC. It translates to CASTPPRTNEQFF.

The V call is TRBV7-2, the J call TRBJ1-4; weak D call: TRBD1 (6 bases). Trimming removed 1 base at V and 10 bases at J, with 13 bases between. The length of the CDR3 is 14 residues. Per the germline V gene, CDR1 is SGHTA and CDR2 is FQGNSA. CDR3 region: CASSLEGGPGKLFF. CDR3 nucleotide sequence: TGTGCCAGCAGCTTAGAGGGGGGGCCCGGAAAACTGTTTTTT.

The chain combines TRBV2 with TRBJ2-3, with 10 bases lining up with TRBD2. The germline V gene encodes CDR1 SNHLY and CDR2 FYNNEI. V lost 1 base to trimming and J lost 9 bases; unmatched junction nucleotides: 7. The CDR3 length is 15 residues. The CDR3 DNA reads TGTGCCAGCAGTGAAGAGCGGGGGGGCTTAGGGACGCAGTATTTT. Encoded protein: CASSEERGGLGTQYF. The full variable domain, rest sourced from reference TRBV2 and TRBJ2-3, is EPEVTQTPSHQVTQMGQEVILRCVPISNHLYFYWYRQILGQKVEFLVSFYNNEISEKSEIFDDQFSVERPDGSNFTLKIRSTKLEDSAMYFCASSEERGGLGTQYFGPGTRLTVL.

By frequency in the sample, this clone is medium-sized. The rearrangement joins TRBV27 to TRBJ1-5; D may be TRBD1 (6 bases). Per germline, CDR1 MNHEY and CDR2 SMNVEV (reference sequence). Trimming left V 0 bases short and J 5 bases short, with 11 bases between. This CDR3 region has 15 residues. For the CDR3, the DNA is TGTGCCAGCAGTTTATCGCGCAGGGGACATCAGCCCCAGCATTTT. Protein: CASSLSRRGHQPQHF.

V gene TRBV6-1 combines with J gene TRBJ2-1, with 7 bases matching TRBD1. The germline CDR1 and CDR2 sequences are MNHNS and SASEGT. J was trimmed by 9 bases and V by 1 base; bases with no gene match: 9. The length of the CDR3 is 15 residues. DNA for the CDR3: TGTGCCAGCAGTGAAGTGAGGACAGGTCGGTCTGAGCAGTTCTTC. Amino acid sequence: CASSEVRTGRSEQFF.

The V and J genes are TRBV9 and TRBJ2-7; TRBD1 matches at 8 bases. CDR3 size: 13 residues. Germline V gene sequence: CDR1 SGDLS, CDR2 YYNGEE. V gave up 7 bases and J gave up 1 base; unmatched junction bases: 4. CDR3 DNA sequence: TGTGCCAGCGCCCGGGACAGGTCCTACGAGCAGTACTTC. Translation gives CASARDRSYEQYF.

The chain carries TRBV7-6 and TRBJ2-7, with 10 bases identical to TRBD2. The V gene end was trimmed by 3 bases and the J gene end by 6 bases; junction bases not matched to a gene: 20. Per germline, CDR1 SGHVS and CDR2 FNYEAQ. This CDR3 contains 19 residues. In nucleotides, the CDR3 is TGTGCCAGCAGCTTGGGACCCCCGGCCAGCGGGGGGGTAAGTCGCGAGCAGTACTTC. Protein sequence: CASSLGPPASGGVSREQYF.

This clone showed up just once. The rearrangement uses TRBV18 and TRBJ1-1; D perhaps matches TRBD1 (6 bases). Germline V gene sequence: CDR1 KGHSH, CDR2 LQKENI. The CDR3 loop spans 15 amino acids. Trimming removed 5 bases at V and 1 base at J, with 14 bases between. The CDR3 loop is CASSAIRGENTEAFF. CDR3 nucleotide sequence: TGTGCCAGCTCAGCAATCAGGGGCGAGAACACTGAAGCTTTCTTT. The whole variable domain, remainder taken from reference TRBV18 and TRBJ1-1, is NAGVMQNPRHLVRRRGQEARLRCSPMKGHSHVYWYRQLPEEGLKFMVYLQKENIIDESGMPKERFSAEFPKEGPSILRIQQVVRGDSAAYFCASSAIRGENTEAFFGQGTRLTVV.

V usage is TRBV30 and J usage is TRBJ1-6; D unclear. Trimming took 3 bases from V and 7 from J, leaving 7 bases between them. The CDR3 contains 12 residues. Germline-derived CDR1 and CDR2 are GTSNPN and SVGIG (reference sequence). This CDR3 reads CAWSLGNSPLHF. CDR3 coding DNA: TGTGCCTGGAGCCTTGGAAATTCACCCCTCCACTTT.

V gene TRBV6-1 combines with J gene TRBJ2-1; 7 bases match TRBD1. The V and J ends lost 4 bases and 4 bases, in that order; junction bases with no gene match: 7. Per the germline V gene, CDR1 is MNHNS and CDR2 is SASEGT. The CDR3 runs 15 residues. The CDR3 protein is CASSGWDSEYNEQFF. The DNA of the CDR3 is TGTGCCAGCAGTGGGTGGGACAGCGAATACAATGAGCAGTTCTTC.

The V gene is TRBV27, the J gene TRBJ2-7; maybe TRBD2 (5 bases). This CDR3 region has 13 residues. CDR1 and CDR2 from the germline V gene are MNHEY and SMNVEV (reference sequence). V lost 5 bases and J 3 bases, leaving 11 bases between the germline ends. CDR3 protein: CASSPSRGYEQYF. CDR3 coding DNA: TGTGCCAGCAGTCCGTCACGGGGCTACGAGCAGTACTTC.

This rearrangement joins TRBV4-3 to TRBJ2-5; the match to TRBD1 covers 9 bases. Germline V gene lookup returns CDR1 LGHNA and CDR2 YSLEER. V trimming: 0 bases; J trimming: 3 bases; junction bases outside the gene matches: 2. This CDR3 comprises 15 residues. The CDR3 loop is CASSQDWDREETQYF. In DNA, the CDR3 is TGCGCCAGCAGCCAAGATTGGGACAGGGAAGAGACCCAGTACTTC.